This T cell receptor (beta chain) was identified in a study of OX40 agonist ivuxolimab in advanced cancers. Study summary: Ivuxolimab is an agonistic anti-OX40 (CD134) antibody, and patients were treated with it. Findings of the study overall: Both blood CD4+ and CD8+ T cells showed clonal growth by week 6 at 0.1 to 3.0 mg/kg. Expanded peripheral T-cell antigen specificity went undetermined.

Germline V gives CDR1 SGHNT, CDR2 YENEEA. This CDR3 comprises 13 residues. Trimming cost V 4 bases and J 1 base, with 7 bases left between them. For this clone: No antigen is known for it.

Sequencing was performed with immunoSEQ multiplex PCR; in TCRdb, only in-frame clones are kept and a portion is missing. In the table there are some 80,000 clones, around nine tenths of which are singletons. Autoimmune disease history or systemic immunosuppression led to patient exclusion. This sequence joins TRBV11-3 and TRBJ2-5; TRBD1 might be the D (5 bases). The clonotype originates from an adult with an advanced solid tumor such as melanoma, head and neck, liver or kidney cancer. Sequencing used CD4+ or CD8+ T cells sorted from blood, obtained in a trial of the OX40 agonist ivuxolimab. The CDR3 sequence: CASSSDSQETQYF. CDR3 in DNA: TGTGCCAGCAGCTCAGACAGCCAAGAGACCCAGTACTTC.